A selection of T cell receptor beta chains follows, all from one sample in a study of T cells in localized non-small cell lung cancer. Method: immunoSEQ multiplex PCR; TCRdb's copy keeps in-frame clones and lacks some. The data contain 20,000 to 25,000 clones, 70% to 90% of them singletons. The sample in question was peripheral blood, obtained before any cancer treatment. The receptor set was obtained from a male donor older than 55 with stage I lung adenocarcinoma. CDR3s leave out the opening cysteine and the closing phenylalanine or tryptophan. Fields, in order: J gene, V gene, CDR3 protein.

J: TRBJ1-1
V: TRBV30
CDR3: AWTRALSTLMNTEAF

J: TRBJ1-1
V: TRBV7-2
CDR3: ASSGGVVTGGTEAF

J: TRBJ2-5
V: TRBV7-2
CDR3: ASSLDGGREETQY

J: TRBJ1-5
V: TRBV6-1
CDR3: ASSEIRTRGGSQPQH

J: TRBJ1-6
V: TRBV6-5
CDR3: ASSGSSSPLH

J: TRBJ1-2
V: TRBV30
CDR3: AWSVLPRPRGQRTHYGYT

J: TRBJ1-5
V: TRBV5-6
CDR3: ASSFRDNQPQH

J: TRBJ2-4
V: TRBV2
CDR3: ASIPRDRGNLAKNIQY

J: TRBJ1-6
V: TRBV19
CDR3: ASSSRDSSSPLH

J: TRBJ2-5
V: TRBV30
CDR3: AWSARSRGQLGETQY

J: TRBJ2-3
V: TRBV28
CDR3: ASSPQGYRGDTQY

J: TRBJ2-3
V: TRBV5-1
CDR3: ASSPDRPDTQY

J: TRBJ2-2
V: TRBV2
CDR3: ASRRTGNTGELF

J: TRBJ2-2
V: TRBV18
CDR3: ASSPRFQDAGELF

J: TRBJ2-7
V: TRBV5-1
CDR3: ASNSGTDLYEQY

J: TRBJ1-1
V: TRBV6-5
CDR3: ASGRHQQGNREAF

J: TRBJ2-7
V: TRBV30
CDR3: AWTRGGAGDEQY

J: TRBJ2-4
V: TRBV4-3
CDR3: ASSQKTVAVTPNIQY

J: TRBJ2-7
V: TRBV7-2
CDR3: ASSLDGRSGGEQY

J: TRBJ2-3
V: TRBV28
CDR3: ASNDPSSGTDTQY

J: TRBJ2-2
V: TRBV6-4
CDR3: ASSPTGTSANTGELF

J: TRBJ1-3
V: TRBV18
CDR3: ASSPSSASGNTIY

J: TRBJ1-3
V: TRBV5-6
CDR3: ASSFYRRGIAGNTIY

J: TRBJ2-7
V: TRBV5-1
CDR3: ASSLGGLGEQY

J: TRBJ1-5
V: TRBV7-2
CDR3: ASSPSNQPQH

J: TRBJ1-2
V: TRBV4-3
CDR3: ASSQDPGQHYGYT

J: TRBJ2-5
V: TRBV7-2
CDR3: ASSLSPGLAGDGETQY

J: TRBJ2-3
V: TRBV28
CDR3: ATYGAGRGDTQY

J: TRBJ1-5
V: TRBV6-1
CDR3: ASSVTRSQPQH

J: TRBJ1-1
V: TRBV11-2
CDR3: ASSLADMNTEAF

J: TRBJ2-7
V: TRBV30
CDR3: AWSHDRAHEQY